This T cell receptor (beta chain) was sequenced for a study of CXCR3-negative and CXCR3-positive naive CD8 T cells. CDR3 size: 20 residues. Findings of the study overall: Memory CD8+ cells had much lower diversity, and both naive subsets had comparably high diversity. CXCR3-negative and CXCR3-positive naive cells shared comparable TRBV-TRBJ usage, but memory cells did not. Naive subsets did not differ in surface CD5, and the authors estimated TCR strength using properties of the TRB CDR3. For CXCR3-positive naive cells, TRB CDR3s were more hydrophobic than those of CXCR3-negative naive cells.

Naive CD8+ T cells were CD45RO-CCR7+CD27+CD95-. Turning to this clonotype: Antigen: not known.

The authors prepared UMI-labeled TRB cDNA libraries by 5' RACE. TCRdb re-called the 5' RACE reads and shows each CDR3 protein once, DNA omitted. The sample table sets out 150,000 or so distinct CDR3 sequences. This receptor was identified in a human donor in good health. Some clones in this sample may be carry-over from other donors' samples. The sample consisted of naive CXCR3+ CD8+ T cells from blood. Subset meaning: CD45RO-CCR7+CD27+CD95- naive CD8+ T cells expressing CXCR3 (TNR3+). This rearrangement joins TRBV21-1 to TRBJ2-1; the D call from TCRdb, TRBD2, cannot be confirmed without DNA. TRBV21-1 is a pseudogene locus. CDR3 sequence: CASSKRFGLAGESSYNEQFF.